What follows are 26 T cell receptor beta chains derived from one specimen sequenced in a study of patients and donors after allogeneic stem cell transplantation. MiXCR was run by TCRdb on the RT-PCR reads, yielding one entry per CDR3 protein. Of about 400,000 distinct CDR3 sequences in the sample, around 15% were seen once. The sequenced sample was blood, either unsorted or a sorted T cell fraction (not recorded which). Source of these receptors: a human donor who was either an allogeneic HSCT recipient or a stem cell or donor lymphocyte infusion donor (not recorded which). It is not recorded whose cells these are; they may come from a transplant donor.

The chain recombines TRBV12-3 or TRBV12-4 with TRBJ2-1, with a tentative D call TRBD2 (6 bases). Trimming removed 5 bases at V and 13 bases at J, with 15 bases between. The CDR3 runs to 12 residues. The CDR3 DNA is TGTGCCAGCAGTCCATGGGGGGTAACTCAGTTCTTC. Its translation: CASSPWGVTQFF.

This clonotype was seen more than once but under ten times. The genes are TRBV6-1 and TRBJ1-2; D perhaps matches TRBD1 (5 bases). V was shortened by 6 bases and J by 7 bases, with 12 bases between the two germline ends. The CDR3 sequence is 12 residues long. CDR1 and CDR2 (germline): MNHNS, SASEGT. The CDR3 coding sequence is TGTGCCAGCAGGGAGACGGGACTTGGCTACACCTTC. Translating gives CASRETGLGYTF.

At least ten counts were recorded for this clonotype. This chain connects TRBV6-1 to TRBJ2-1; a weak D match, TRBD2 (6 bases). Germline loops: CDR1 MNHNS, CDR2 SASEGT. Trimming shortened V by 2 bases and J by 5 bases, and 16 bases separated the two germline ends. CDR3 length: 16 residues. CDR3 nucleotides: TGTGCCAGCAGTGAAAGAATCTGGGACTTCAACAATGAGCAGTTCTTC. Amino acid sequence: CASSERIWDFNNEQFF.

This chain joins TRBV20-1 and TRBJ2-3; D gene unclear. The CDR3 runs 17 residues. Trimming cost V 3 bases and J 2 bases, with 21 bases left between them. Germline V gene sequence: CDR1 DFQATT, CDR2 SNEGSKA (reference sequence). CDR3 DNA: TGCAGTGCTAGTCCCCTAACTTTAAGACGATTCACAGATACGCAGTATTTT. This translates into CSASPLTLRRFTDTQYF.

This clonotype has just a few counts. The chain employs TRBV20-1 and TRBJ1-3, with 7 nucleotides matching TRBD1. CDR3 size: 15 residues. Germline trimming cut 0 bases from V and 8 bases from J; bases unmatched to any gene: 10. Germline loops: CDR1 DFQATT, CDR2 SNEGSKA (reference sequence). The CDR3 coding sequence is TGCAGTGCTAGAGATCGGGGAGGGGGCGCGGACACCATATATTTT. It translates to CSARDRGGGADTIYF.

The chain couples TRBV4-3 to TRBJ1-4; D may be TRBD1 (5 bases). Trimming removed 2 bases from V and 5 bases from J, with 12 bases in between. The CDR3 spans 15 residues. Germline-derived CDR1 and CDR2 are LGHNA and YSLEER. In DNA form, the CDR3 reads TGCGCCAGCAGCCAACCGGGACGGACGAATGAAAAACTGTTTTTT. Residues: CASSQPGRTNEKLFF.

This clonotype was seen ten or more times. This chain connects TRBV20-1 to TRBJ2-5; 11 bases are shared with TRBD1. The CDR3 has 17 amino acids. Germline V CDR1 and CDR2: DFQATT, SNEGSKA (reference sequence). Unmatched junction bases numbered 7, after V lost 1 base and J lost 0 bases. The CDR3 sequence: CSARVYSGQGDQETQYF. DNA of the CDR3: TGCAGTGCTAGAGTTTATTCGGGACAGGGGGACCAAGAGACCCAGTACTTC.

This clonotype was seen more than once but under ten times. Written as DNA, the CDR3 is TGTGCCAGCAGCCAAGAGCAAGGGCTCTCGACTGAAGCTTTCTTT. Residues: CASSQEQGLSTEAFF. The chain is built from TRBV4-2 and TRBJ1-1; D remains ambiguous. Trimming shortened V by 0 bases and J by 5 bases, and 13 bases separated the two germline ends. The CDR3 has 15 residues. CDR1 and CDR2 (germline): LGHNA, YNFKEQ.

This clonotype has ten or more counts. The V gene is TRBV12-3 or TRBV12-4, the J gene TRBJ1-1; D is undetermined. With 5 bases removed from V and 6 bases from J, the gap between germline ends came to 7 bases. This CDR3 is built from 11 residues. CDR3 DNA sequence: TGTGCCAGCAGTGGGGTCGCTGAAGCTTTCTTT. Translation: CASSGVAEAFF.

This clonotype was observed once. This rearrangement joins TRBV6-5 to TRBJ1-6; D not certain. The CDR3 is 15 residues long. Germline V CDR1 and CDR2: MNHEY, SVGAGI. The V and J ends lost 2 bases and 6 bases respectively, with 11 bases between them. The CDR3 DNA is TGTGCCAGCAGTTACGACGGCAGTTTTAATTCACCCCTCCACTTT. Protein sequence: CASSYDGSFNSPLHF.

This clonotype has only a few counts. The chain links TRBV24-1 to TRBJ2-3; 8 nucleotides line up with TRBD1. The germline CDR1 and CDR2 sequences are KGHDR and SFDVKD. J lost 0 bases, V lost 9 bases, and 4 bases had no gene match. The CDR3 sequence is 14 residues long. CDR3 bases: TGTGCCACCGGGGGACAGGAGAGCACAGATACGCAGTATTTT. This sequence encodes CATGGQESTDTQYF.

This clonotype was picked up a small number of times. The V call is TRBV12-3 or TRBV12-4, the J call TRBJ1-2, with TRBD1 as a possible D gene (5 bases). The length of the CDR3 is 14 residues. With 7 bases removed from V and 0 bases from J, the gap between germline ends came to 12 bases. CDR3 coding DNA: TGTGCCAGCACCCGACAGTTGTCTAACTATGGCTACACCTTC. It encodes CASTRQLSNYGYTF.

This clonotype has at least ten counts. The gene calls are TRBV12-3 or TRBV12-4 and TRBJ2-7; TRBD1 agrees at 10 bases. The junction had 4 bases not matched to a gene; V was cut back by 5 bases and J by 0 bases. This CDR3 has 15 amino acids. The CDR3 nucleotides are TGTGCCAGCAGTCGAAGACAGGGGGCCTCCTACGAGCAGTACTTC. Its protein product is CASSRRQGASYEQYF.

The chain links TRBV7-3 to TRBJ2-1; tentatively, D is TRBD2 (6 bases). Germline lookup yields CDR1 SGHTA and CDR2 FQGTGA. CDR3 length: 16 residues. V shed 0 bases and J shed 6 bases, with 15 bases lying between them. The CDR3: CASSLTSSVGSNEQFF. CDR3 DNA: TGTGCCAGCAGCTTAACATCTAGCGTAGGTAGCAATGAGCAGTTCTTC.

This clonotype has just a few counts. The chain combines TRBV12-3 or TRBV12-4 with TRBJ1-1; 7 bases agree with TRBD1. V trimming: 4 bases; J trimming: 3 bases; junction bases outside the gene matches: 5. The CDR3 loop spans 14 amino acids. The CDR3 DNA reads TGTGCCAGCAGTTGGGACAGAAGGTACACTGAAGCTTTCTTT. This encodes CASSWDRRYTEAFF.

V and J are TRBV5-6 and TRBJ2-3, with no clear D. CDR1 is SGHDT, CDR2 YYEEEE, per germline. Trimming left V 3 bases short and J 1 base short, with 12 bases between. This CDR3 spans 15 amino acids. CDR3 nucleotides: TGTGCCAGCAGCTCCTTATCGGTTGGCACAGATACGCAGTATTTT. This sequence encodes CASSSLSVGTDTQYF.

This chain joins TRBV27 and TRBJ2-6, with D maybe TRBD2 (6 bases). The germline gives CDR1 MNHEY, CDR2 SMNVEV (reference sequence). The CDR3 contains 16 residues. The V end lost 3 bases, the J end lost 3 bases, and 12 bases lay between the germline ends. The DNA for the CDR3 is TGTGCCAGCAGTTTGGAGGGGTGGGGTGGGGCCAACGTCCTGACTTTC. Its translation: CASSLEGWGGANVLTF. Complete variable domain (other parts from reference TRBV27 and TRBJ2-6): EAQVTQNPRYLITVTGKKLTVTCSQNMNHEYMSWYRQDPGLGLRQIYYSMNVEVTDKGDVPEGYKVSRKEKRNFPLILESPSPNQTSLYFCASSLEGWGGANVLTFGAGSRLTVL.

This clonotype was seen a handful of times. The chain carries TRBV5-1 and TRBJ2-2; 13 bases line up with TRBD2. The germline V gene encodes CDR1 SGHRS and CDR2 YFSETQ. The V gene end was trimmed by 4 bases and the J gene end by 8 bases; junction bases not matched to a gene: 11. This CDR3 has 17 residues. CDR3 coding DNA: TGCGCCAGCAGCCCTACCGGGACTAGCGGGATCGGAGGGGAGCTGTTTTTT. It yields the protein CASSPTGTSGIGGELFF.

J is TRBJ1-2 and V is TRBV6-2 or TRBV6-3, with D perhaps TRBD1 (5 bases). Trimming pared 5 bases from V and 4 bases from J, leaving 8 bases between. This CDR3 contains 12 residues. The germline V gene encodes CDR1 MNHEY and CDR2 SVGEGT. The chain's CDR3 is CASSQDSYGYTF. The CDR3, as DNA: TGTGCCAGCAGTCAAGACAGCTATGGCTACACCTTC.

CDR3 amino acids: CASSIRGGGQPQHF. The DNA for the CDR3 is TGTGCCAGCAGCATCAGGGGAGGCGGTCAGCCCCAGCATTTT. V is TRBV7-2 and J is TRBJ1-5; D is perhaps TRBD1 (6 bases). CDR1 and CDR2 from the germline V gene are SGHTA and FQGNSA. V was pared by 5 bases and J by 6 bases, with 14 bases between. The CDR3 is made up of 14 amino acids.

V is TRBV10-3 and J is TRBJ1-2, with 9 nucleotides matching TRBD1. J gave up 7 bases and V 7 bases, and 7 bases lay outside the gene matches. Germline CDR1 ENHRY, CDR2 SYGVKD. The CDR3 sequence is 13 residues long. CDR3: CAITGQGTLGYTF. DNA for the CDR3: TGTGCCATCACGGGACAGGGAACGCTTGGCTACACCTTC.

The table lists this clonotype with many counts. The rearrangement uses TRBV5-1 and TRBJ1-4; D unresolved. V gave up 0 bases and J gave up 8 bases, with 17 bases separating them. CDR3 length: 16 residues. Germline CDR1 SGHRS, CDR2 YFSETQ. In DNA, the CDR3 is TGCGCCAGCAGCTTGGCCCCCGCGGCCCAACGGGAAAAACTGTTTTTT. Protein: CASSLAPAAQREKLFF.

This clonotype has more than one count but fewer than ten. The gene calls are TRBV24-1 and TRBJ2-7, with D unresolved. V was shortened by 0 bases and J by 0 bases, with 11 bases between the two germline ends. In germline, CDR1 is KGHDR, CDR2 SFDVKD. This CDR3 has 16 residues. The CDR3 DNA follows: TGTGCCACCAGTGATTTGGGCGCGACGGGCTCCTACGAGCAGTACTTC. This encodes CATSDLGATGSYEQYF.

This sequence joins TRBV29-1 and TRBJ2-3; D is possibly TRBD2 (6 bases). This CDR3 is 17 amino acids long. The V gene's germline CDR1 is SQVTM and CDR2 ANQGSEA. Trimming cost V 5 bases and J 0 bases, with 21 bases left between them. CDR3 loop: CSVKTVKGGGSTDTQYF. In DNA form, the CDR3 reads TGCAGCGTTAAGACGGTTAAGGGAGGTGGAAGCACAGATACGCAGTATTTT.

J is TRBJ2-3 and V is TRBV20-1; the match to TRBD2 covers 11 bases. Germline V lookup: CDR1 DFQATT, CDR2 SNEGSKA (reference sequence). With V trimmed by 6 bases and J by 1 base, 6 bases remained unmatched. The CDR3 length is 15 residues. The CDR3 loop reads CSANPTSGGTDTQYF. The CDR3, as DNA: TGCAGTGCCAACCCGACTAGCGGGGGCACAGATACGCAGTATTTT.

There are a few counts of this clonotype. The chain recombines TRBV5-1 with TRBJ2-5; D might be TRBD2 (5 bases). Trimming took off 7 bases at V and 1 base at J, with 8 bases between the two ends. Germline lookup yields CDR1 SGHRS and CDR2 YFSETQ. CDR3 length: 12 amino acids. The CDR3 loop reads CASLGVQETQYF. Written as DNA, the CDR3 is TGCGCCAGCCTCGGGGTCCAAGAGACCCAGTACTTC.